Listed below are T cell receptor beta chains from one sample, sequenced in a study of cytomegalovirus exposure and HLA in healthy donors. The repertoire was sequenced with immunoSEQ multiplex PCR; TCRdb's copy has only in-frame clones and lacks some. The sample gives about 150,000 clones, around 75% of which show up once; about 3% is in the top ten. Material for sequencing was PBMCs. All receptors derive from a male donor in good health and CMV-seronegative. Each CDR3 is given with its conserved first and last residue. The D gene is left open where the match is weak. For some rows the clone size is stated as once, few or many, or as a class when expanded; others skip it.

D gene: -; clone size: few; J gene: TRBJ1-2; V gene: TRBV19; CDR3 DNA: TGTGCCAGTAGCAGGAATTCCCGCTATGGCTACACCTTC; CDR3 protein: CASSRNSRYGYTF
D gene: -; clone size: -; J gene: TRBJ2-3; V gene: TRBV7-6; CDR3 DNA: TGTGCCAGCAGCTTAAGGGGCGGTAGCACAGATACGCAGTATTTT; CDR3 protein: CASSLRGGSTDTQYF
D gene: TRBD1; clone size: -; J gene: TRBJ2-3; V gene: TRBV19; CDR3 DNA: TGTGCCAGTAGTACGACAGGGTACACAGATACGCAGTATTTT; CDR3 protein: CASSTTGYTDTQYF
D gene: -; clone size: -; J gene: TRBJ2-5; V gene: TRBV29-1; CDR3 DNA: TGCAGCGTTGGGTGGGGCGGAGAGACCCAGTACTTC; CDR3 protein: CSVGWGGETQYF
D gene: TRBD2; clone size: -; J gene: TRBJ2-7; V gene: TRBV7-8; CDR3 DNA: TGTGCCAGCAGCTTAGTCGGGACTAGCGGGGGGGCCTACGAGCAGTACTTC; CDR3 protein: CASSLVGTSGGAYEQYF
D gene: TRBD1; clone size: -; J gene: TRBJ2-3; V gene: TRBV28; CDR3 DNA: TGTGCCAGCAGTTCTCCGGGACAGGGGGATGATACGCAGTATTTT; CDR3 protein: CASSSPGQGDDTQYF
D gene: TRBD1; clone size: -; J gene: TRBJ2-1; V gene: TRBV5-4; CDR3 DNA: TGTGCCAGCAGCTTGGACAGGGGGTACAATGAGCAGTTCTTC; CDR3 protein: CASSLDRGYNEQFF
D gene: TRBD2; clone size: once; J gene: TRBJ2-1; V gene: TRBV11-3; CDR3 DNA: TGTGCCAGCAGCATGCATCCCTGGGAGGGCCGAAACAATGAGCAGTTCTTC; CDR3 protein: CASSMHPWEGRNNEQFF
D gene: TRBD2; clone size: once; J gene: TRBJ2-3; V gene: TRBV7-3; CDR3 DNA: TGTGCCAGCAGCCCCGACAGGGTAGCGGGGGCCAATACGCAGTATTTT; CDR3 protein: CASSPDRVAGANTQYF
D gene: -; clone size: -; J gene: TRBJ1-5; V gene: TRBV28; CDR3 DNA: TGTGCCAGCAGCATTCAGGGAGGGATTAGCAATCAGCCCCAGCATTTT; CDR3 protein: CASSIQGGISNQPQHF
D gene: -; clone size: -; J gene: TRBJ2-7; V gene: TRBV21-1; CDR3 DNA: TGTGCCAGCAGCAAATCGGGCCGACAGTGCTCCTACGAGCAGTACTTC; CDR3 protein: CASSKSGRQCSYEQYF
D gene: TRBD1; clone size: few; J gene: TRBJ1-3; V gene: TRBV19; CDR3 DNA: TGTGCCAGTAGTCCCGGGACAGTGGACGGAAACACCATATATTTT; CDR3 protein: CASSPGTVDGNTIYF
D gene: -; clone size: -; J gene: TRBJ1-4; V gene: TRBV20-1; CDR3 DNA: TGCAGTGCCAGGCGGGGTGAAAAACTGTTTTTT; CDR3 protein: CSARRGEKLFF
D gene: TRBD2; clone size: -; J gene: TRBJ2-6; V gene: TRBV27; CDR3 DNA: TGTGCCAGCAGTGCCCAGCGGGGGGGAGGGGCCAACGTCCTGACTTTC; CDR3 protein: CASSAQRGGGANVLTF
D gene: TRBD1; clone size: -; J gene: TRBJ1-1; V gene: TRBV7-3; CDR3 DNA: TGTGCCAGCAGCCCGGGACAGGGGGCAACTGAAGCTTTCTTT; CDR3 protein: CASSPGQGATEAFF
D gene: -; clone size: few; J gene: TRBJ2-2; V gene: TRBV4-3; CDR3 DNA: TGCGCCAGCAGCCAAGACAGACTAAATGCCGGGGAGCTGTTTTTT; CDR3 protein: CASSQDRLNAGELFF
D gene: -; clone size: -; J gene: TRBJ2-2; V gene: TRBV15; CDR3 DNA: TGTGCCACCAGCAGAGCGGGATTTGGGAATGACGGGGAGCTGTTTTTT; CDR3 protein: CATSRAGFGNDGELFF
D gene: -; clone size: -; J gene: TRBJ1-5; V gene: TRBV7-8; CDR3 DNA: TGTGCCAGCAGCTTAGTTGCGGATCAGCCCCAGCATTTT; CDR3 protein: CASSLVADQPQHF
D gene: TRBD1; clone size: -; J gene: TRBJ1-6; V gene: TRBV5-5; CDR3 DNA: TGTGCCAGCAGCACGGGACAGGGGGAGATTCGTTCACCCCTCCACTTT; CDR3 protein: CASSTGQGEIRSPLHF
D gene: TRBD1; clone size: -; J gene: TRBJ1-1; V gene: TRBV28; CDR3 DNA: TGTGCCAGCAGTTTAGCTCAGGGGGTGGTGAACACTGAAGCTTTCTTT; CDR3 protein: CASSLAQGVVNTEAFF
D gene: -; clone size: -; J gene: TRBJ2-4; V gene: TRBV5-1; CDR3 DNA: TGCGCCAGCAGCTTGGAACAAGCCAAAAACATTCAGTACTTC; CDR3 protein: CASSLEQAKNIQYF
D gene: TRBD1; clone size: -; J gene: TRBJ1-2; V gene: TRBV2; CDR3 DNA: TGTGCCAGCAGTGCCGGACAGGGGCGGTATGGCTACACCTTC; CDR3 protein: CASSAGQGRYGYTF
D gene: -; clone size: -; J gene: TRBJ1-1; V gene: TRBV4-1; CDR3 DNA: TGCGCCAGCAGCCAAGTTCGGGGGGTTAGGAACACTGAAGCTTTCTTT; CDR3 protein: CASSQVRGVRNTEAFF
D gene: -; clone size: -; J gene: TRBJ2-1; V gene: TRBV7-9; CDR3 DNA: TGTTCCAGCAGCTTTGCATGGACTGCGAGGAAGTCCTACAATGAGCAGTTCTTC; CDR3 protein: CSSSFAWTARKSYNEQFF
D gene: -; clone size: once; J gene: TRBJ2-4; V gene: TRBV28; CDR3 DNA: TGTGCCAGCAGTTTAAGAGGGTGGGCCAAAAACATTCAGTACTTC; CDR3 protein: CASSLRGWAKNIQYF
D gene: -; clone size: -; J gene: TRBJ2-3; V gene: TRBV19; CDR3 DNA: TGTGCCAGTAGTACACGGACAGTGGATACGCAGTATTTT; CDR3 protein: CASSTRTVDTQYF
D gene: TRBD2; clone size: -; J gene: TRBJ2-3; V gene: TRBV4-1; CDR3 DNA: TGCGCCAGCAGCCAGTACACTAGCGGGTCAAACGGGCGTACAGATACGCAGTATTTT; CDR3 protein: CASSQYTSGSNGRTDTQYF
D gene: TRBD1; clone size: once; J gene: TRBJ2-1; V gene: TRBV10-3; CDR3 DNA: TGTGCCATCAGTGAGTCGAATCGGGGACAGGCTCTTAACAATGAGCAGTTCTTC; CDR3 protein: CAISESNRGQALNNEQFF
D gene: -; clone size: -; J gene: TRBJ2-5; V gene: TRBV7-9; CDR3 DNA: TGTGCCAGCAGCTTGAGGGGGGGCCGGGAGACCCAGTACTTC; CDR3 protein: CASSLRGGRETQYF
D gene: TRBD2; clone size: few; J gene: TRBJ2-2; V gene: TRBV5-6; CDR3 DNA: TGTGCCAGCAGCTTCGTAGGACTAGCGGGGGACACCGGGGAGCTGTTTTTT; CDR3 protein: CASSFVGLAGDTGELFF
D gene: -; clone size: few; J gene: TRBJ2-5; V gene: TRBV4-1; CDR3 DNA: TGCGCCAGCAGCCAATATACAACGGGACTTTTGGAGCAAGAGACCCAGCACTTC; CDR3 protein: CASSQYTTGLLEQETQHF
D gene: TRBD1; clone size: -; J gene: TRBJ2-3; V gene: TRBV7-6; CDR3 DNA: TGTGCCAGCAGCCAGACCGGGACAGGGTATTCAGATACGCAGTATTTT; CDR3 protein: CASSQTGTGYSDTQYF
D gene: -; clone size: once; J gene: TRBJ2-2; V gene: TRBV19; CDR3 DNA: TGTGCCAGCTACGACAGGTCGAACACCGGGGAGCTGTTTTTT; CDR3 protein: CASYDRSNTGELFF
D gene: -; clone size: -; J gene: TRBJ1-4; V gene: TRBV6-5; CDR3 DNA: TGTGCCAGCAGTTACCGTCACAGGGCGGGTAATGAAAAACTGTTTTTT; CDR3 protein: CASSYRHRAGNEKLFF
D gene: -; clone size: -; J gene: TRBJ1-1; V gene: TRBV5-5; CDR3 DNA: TGTGCCAGCAGCCAAGAGGCACCGAACACTGAAGCTTTCTTT; CDR3 protein: CASSQEAPNTEAFF
D gene: -; clone size: few; J gene: TRBJ1-4; V gene: TRBV7-9; CDR3 DNA: TGTGCCAGCACACAGACTCAGGGTAATAATGAAAAACTGTTTTTT; CDR3 protein: CASTQTQGNNEKLFF
D gene: -; clone size: few; J gene: TRBJ2-3; V gene: TRBV7-6; CDR3 DNA: TGTGCCAGCAGCTTAGGACAGGACAGCACAGATACGCAGTATTTT; CDR3 protein: CASSLGQDSTDTQYF
D gene: -; clone size: -; J gene: TRBJ2-5; V gene: TRBV7-2; CDR3 DNA: TGTGCCAGCAGCTCGACTCTAGCCGCAGAGACCCAGTACTTC; CDR3 protein: CASSSTLAAETQYF
D gene: -; clone size: -; J gene: TRBJ2-5; V gene: TRBV7-2; CDR3 DNA: TGTGCCAGCAGCCCCTTGGGGACCCCCGATGGGCGGAGGGGGACCCAGTACTTC; CDR3 protein: CASSPLGTPDGRRGTQYF
D gene: TRBD1; clone size: few; J gene: TRBJ2-3; V gene: TRBV5-1; CDR3 DNA: TGCGCCAGCAGCTACGGACAGGGGACGCCCTCTAGCACAGATACGCAGTATTTT; CDR3 protein: CASSYGQGTPSSTDTQYF
D gene: -; clone size: -; J gene: TRBJ2-7; V gene: TRBV30; CDR3 DNA: TGTGCCTGGACTTTCCAGGGCGAGCAGTACTTC; CDR3 protein: CAWTFQGEQYF
D gene: TRBD1; clone size: -; J gene: TRBJ2-7; V gene: TRBV27; CDR3 DNA: TGTGCCAGCAGTTTTAAAAAGGGACAGGGGCCCTACGAGCAGTACTTC; CDR3 protein: CASSFKKGQGPYEQYF
D gene: TRBD1; clone size: -; J gene: TRBJ2-7; V gene: TRBV5-1; CDR3 DNA: TGCGCCAGCAGTCGCTCCGGGACAGGGGATTACGAGCAGTACTTC; CDR3 protein: CASSRSGTGDYEQYF
D gene: -; clone size: -; J gene: TRBJ2-7; V gene: TRBV19; CDR3 DNA: TGTGCCAGTAGTCCTTGGGGGGACTCCTACGAGCAGTACTTC; CDR3 protein: CASSPWGDSYEQYF
D gene: TRBD1; clone size: -; J gene: TRBJ2-7; V gene: TRBV28; CDR3 DNA: TGTGCCAGCAGTTCCTCCGGGACAGGGGAGACCTACGAGCAGTACTTC; CDR3 protein: CASSSSGTGETYEQYF
D gene: -; clone size: -; J gene: TRBJ1-5; V gene: TRBV19; CDR3 DNA: TGTGCCAGCCATCAAGGGAGGTTCAATCAGCCCCAGCATTTT; CDR3 protein: CASHQGRFNQPQHF
D gene: -; clone size: -; J gene: TRBJ1-5; V gene: TRBV5-6; CDR3 DNA: TGTGCCAGCAGCTTTTTCCAGAGCAATCAGCCCCAGCATTTT; CDR3 protein: CASSFFQSNQPQHF
D gene: -; clone size: -; J gene: TRBJ1-1; V gene: TRBV4-3; CDR3 DNA: TGCGCCAGCAGCCAAGACGGGGTCCCGGGAGGAACTTTCTTT; CDR3 protein: CASSQDGVPGGTFF
D gene: TRBD1; clone size: few; J gene: TRBJ2-3; V gene: TRBV5-1; CDR3 DNA: TGCGCCAGCACCCCGACAGGGGTGCCAGATACGCAGTATTTT; CDR3 protein: CASTPTGVPDTQYF
D gene: -; clone size: few; J gene: TRBJ2-5; V gene: TRBV6-5; CDR3 DNA: TGTGCCAGCAGTTCCCTCGGTGGGGGGTCAGAGACCCAGTACTTC; CDR3 protein: CASSSLGGGSETQYF
D gene: TRBD2; clone size: -; J gene: TRBJ2-7; V gene: TRBV2; CDR3 DNA: TGTGCCAGCAGTGAAGTTGGGACTATACAACATGAGCAGTACTTC; CDR3 protein: CASSEVGTIQHEQYF
D gene: -; clone size: few; J gene: TRBJ1-1; V gene: TRBV2; CDR3 DNA: TGTGCCAGCACCTACACTGAAGCTTTCTTT; CDR3 protein: CASTYTEAFF
D gene: TRBD1; clone size: -; J gene: TRBJ1-2; V gene: TRBV27; CDR3 DNA: TGTGCCAGCAGTTGGACCGGGACAGGGCTATCTCATGGCTACACCTTC; CDR3 protein: CASSWTGTGLSHGYTF
D gene: TRBD1; clone size: -; J gene: TRBJ2-5; V gene: TRBV27; CDR3 DNA: TGTGCCAGCAGTCCCGGACAGGGAGTATACCAAGAGACCCAGTACTTC; CDR3 protein: CASSPGQGVYQETQYF
D gene: -; clone size: -; J gene: TRBJ1-2; V gene: TRBV10-3; CDR3 DNA: TGTGCCATCAGTGATATAGCAGGGGATCTGTCTGGCTACACCTTC; CDR3 protein: CAISDIAGDLSGYTF